This TCR beta chain was captured in a study of vaccination effects on CD4 cells after COVID-19. Study summary: The second dose preceded post-vaccine samples by a median of 72 days.

Assay used: immunoSEQ multiplex PCR; TCRdb lists only in-frame clones, some missing. The data hold roughly 70,000 clones, with 76% observed a single time. Trimming pared 7 bases from V and 3 bases from J, leaving 18 bases between. This CDR3 is 15 amino acids long. Germline V CDR1 and CDR2: MNHNY, SVGAGI (reference sequence). Using viral peptide pools, the ViraFEST assay grew out antigen-specific CD4+ T cells prior to sequencing. CD4+ T cells were isolated after roughly nine days of culture. The participants, recipients of two vaccine doses, got either BNT162b2 or mRNA-1273. Concerning this clone itself: Its cognate antigen is unknown.

The TCR was taken from a human donor who received a COVID-19 vaccine. The material was CD4+ T cells from PBMCs cultured with HCoV-OC43 spike peptides, obtained after COVID-19 vaccination. Specified subset: HCoV-OC43 spike overlapping peptide pool stimulation. This chain links TRBV6-6 with TRBJ1-2, with D uncertain. In DNA form, the CDR3 reads TGTGCCAGCAACACCCCCGGATGGGCCGACTATGGCTACACCTTC. Its protein product is CASNTPGWADYGYTF.